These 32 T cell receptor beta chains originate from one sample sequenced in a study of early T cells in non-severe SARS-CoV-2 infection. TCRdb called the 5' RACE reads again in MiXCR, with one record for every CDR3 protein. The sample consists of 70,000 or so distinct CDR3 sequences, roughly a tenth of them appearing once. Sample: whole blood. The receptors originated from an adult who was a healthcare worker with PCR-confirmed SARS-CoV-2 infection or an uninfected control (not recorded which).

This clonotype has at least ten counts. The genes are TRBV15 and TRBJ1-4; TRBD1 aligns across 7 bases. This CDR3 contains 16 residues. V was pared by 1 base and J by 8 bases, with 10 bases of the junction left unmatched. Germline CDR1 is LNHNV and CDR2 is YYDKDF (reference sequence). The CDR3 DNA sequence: TGTGCCACCAGCAGAGGCGAAGACAGGGAAGGAGAAAAACTGTTTTTT. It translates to CATSRGEDREGEKLFF.

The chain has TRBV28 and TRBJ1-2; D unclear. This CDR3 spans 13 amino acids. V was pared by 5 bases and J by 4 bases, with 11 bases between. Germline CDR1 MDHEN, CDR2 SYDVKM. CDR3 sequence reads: CASSTPLSYGYTF. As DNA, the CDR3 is TGTGCCAGCAGTACGCCGTTATCCTATGGCTACACCTTC.

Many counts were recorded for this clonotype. CDR3 bases: TGTGCCACCAGTGATTTTAAGGGCAGTTCGTTCTTC. This gives the protein CATSDFKGSSFF. V gene TRBV24-1 combines with J gene TRBJ2-1; D is ambiguous. CDR1 KGHDR and CDR2 SFDVKD come from the germline V gene. The V gene lost 1 base and the J gene lost 15 bases, with 12 bases spanning the gap. The CDR3 consists of 12 residues.

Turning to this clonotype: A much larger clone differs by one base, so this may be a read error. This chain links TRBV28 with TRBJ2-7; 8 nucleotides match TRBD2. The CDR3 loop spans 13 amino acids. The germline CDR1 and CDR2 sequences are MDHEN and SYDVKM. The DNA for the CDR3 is TGTGTCAGCGGTAGCGGGGTGACCTACGAGCAGTACTTC. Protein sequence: CVSGSGVTYEQYF.

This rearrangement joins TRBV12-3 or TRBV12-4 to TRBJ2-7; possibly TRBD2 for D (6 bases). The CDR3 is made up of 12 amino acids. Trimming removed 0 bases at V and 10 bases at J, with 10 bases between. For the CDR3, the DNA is TGTGCCAGCAGTTTAGCGACGGGACTTCAGTACTTC. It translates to CASSLATGLQYF.

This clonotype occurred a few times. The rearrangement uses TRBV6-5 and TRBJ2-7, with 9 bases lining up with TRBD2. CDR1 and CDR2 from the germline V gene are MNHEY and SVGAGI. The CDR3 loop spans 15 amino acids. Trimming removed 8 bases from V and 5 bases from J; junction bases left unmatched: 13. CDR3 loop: CASRPRGSGSHEQYF. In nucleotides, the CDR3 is TGTGCCAGCCGGCCCCGGGGTAGCGGGAGCCACGAGCAGTACTTC.

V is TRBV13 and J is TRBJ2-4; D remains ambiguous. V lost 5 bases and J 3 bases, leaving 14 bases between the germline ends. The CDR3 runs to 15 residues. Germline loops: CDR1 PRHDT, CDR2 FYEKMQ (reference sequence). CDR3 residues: CASSARAWGKNIQYF. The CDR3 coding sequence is TGTGCCAGCAGCGCCCGGGCCTGGGGCAAAAACATTCAGTACTTC.

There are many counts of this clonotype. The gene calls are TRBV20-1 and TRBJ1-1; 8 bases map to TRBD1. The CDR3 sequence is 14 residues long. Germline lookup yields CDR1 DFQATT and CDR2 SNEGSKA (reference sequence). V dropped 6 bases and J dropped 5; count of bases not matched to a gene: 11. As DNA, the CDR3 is TGCAGTGCAAATTTTCAGGGGGCTGGGACTGAAGCTTTCTTT. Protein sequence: CSANFQGAGTEAFF.

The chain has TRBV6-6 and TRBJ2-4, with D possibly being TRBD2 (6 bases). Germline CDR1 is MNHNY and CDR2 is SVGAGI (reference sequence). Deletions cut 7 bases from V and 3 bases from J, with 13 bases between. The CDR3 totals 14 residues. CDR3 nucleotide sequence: TGTGCCAGCAACCCCTCGGGAGTCAAAAACATTCAGTACTTC. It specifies CASNPSGVKNIQYF.

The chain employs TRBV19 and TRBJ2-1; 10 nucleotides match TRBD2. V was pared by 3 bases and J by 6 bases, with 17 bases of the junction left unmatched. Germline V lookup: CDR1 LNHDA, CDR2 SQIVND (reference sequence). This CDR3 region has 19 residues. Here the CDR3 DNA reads TGTGCCAGTAGTATTTCTAGAGCTAGCGGGAGCCGTTCGGGCAATGAGCAGTTCTTC. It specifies CASSISRASGSRSGNEQFF. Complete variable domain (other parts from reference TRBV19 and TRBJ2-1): DGGITQSPKYLFRKEGQNVTLSCEQNLNHDAMYWYRQDPGQGLRLIYYSQIVNDFQKGDIAEGYSVSREKKESFPLTVTSAQKNPTAFYLCASSISRASGSRSGNEQFFGPGTRLTVL.

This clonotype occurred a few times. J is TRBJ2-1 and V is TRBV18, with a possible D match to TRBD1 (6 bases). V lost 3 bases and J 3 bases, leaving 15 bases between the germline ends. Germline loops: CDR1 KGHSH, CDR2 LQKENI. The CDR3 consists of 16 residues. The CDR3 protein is CASSPRSGAYYNEQFF. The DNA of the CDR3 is TGTGCCAGCTCACCTCGTTCAGGGGCCTACTACAATGAGCAGTTCTTC.

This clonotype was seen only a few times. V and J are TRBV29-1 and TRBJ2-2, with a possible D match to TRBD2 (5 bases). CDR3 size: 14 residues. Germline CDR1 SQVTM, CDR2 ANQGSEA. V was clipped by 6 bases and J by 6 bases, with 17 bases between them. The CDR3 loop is CSVSLQTRAGELFF. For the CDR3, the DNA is TGCAGCGTCTCATTGCAGACGCGGGCCGGGGAGCTGTTTTTT.

CDR3 amino acids: CASSSTSGRASAKNIQYF. CDR3 nucleotide sequence: TGTGCCAGCAGCTCGACTAGCGGGAGGGCGTCAGCCAAAAACATTCAGTACTTC. J is TRBJ2-4 and V is TRBV7-2; 14 nucleotides match TRBD2. This CDR3 is 18 amino acids long. Germline CDR1 reads SGHTA; CDR2 reads FQGNSA. Trimming took 4 bases from V and 0 from J; bases not matched to a gene: 5.

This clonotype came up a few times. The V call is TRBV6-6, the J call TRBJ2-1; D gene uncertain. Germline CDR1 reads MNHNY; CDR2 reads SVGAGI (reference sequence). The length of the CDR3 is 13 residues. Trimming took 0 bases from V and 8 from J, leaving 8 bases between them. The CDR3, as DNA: TGTGCCAGCAGTTACTCGAACCGGGATGAGCAGTTCTTC. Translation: CASSYSNRDEQFF.

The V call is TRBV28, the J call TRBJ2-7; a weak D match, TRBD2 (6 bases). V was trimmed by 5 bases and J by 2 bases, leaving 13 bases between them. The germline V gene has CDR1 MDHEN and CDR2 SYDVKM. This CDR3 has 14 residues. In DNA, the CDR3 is TGTGCCAGCAGTCCCCCGGGGGTAACCTACGAGCAGTACTTC. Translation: CASSPPGVTYEQYF. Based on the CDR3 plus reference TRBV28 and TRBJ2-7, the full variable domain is DVKVTQSSRYLVKRTGEKVFLECVQDMDHENMFWYRQDPGLGLRLIYFSYDVKMKEKGDIPEGYSVSREKKERFSLILESASTNQTSMYLCASSPPGVTYEQYFGPGTRLTVT.

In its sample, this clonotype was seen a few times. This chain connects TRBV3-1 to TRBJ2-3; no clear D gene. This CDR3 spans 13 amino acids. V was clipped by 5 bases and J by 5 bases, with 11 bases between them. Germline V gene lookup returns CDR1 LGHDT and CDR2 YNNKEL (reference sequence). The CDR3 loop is CASSKRVRDTQYF. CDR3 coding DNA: TGTGCCAGCAGCAAACGGGTAAGAGATACGCAGTATTTT.

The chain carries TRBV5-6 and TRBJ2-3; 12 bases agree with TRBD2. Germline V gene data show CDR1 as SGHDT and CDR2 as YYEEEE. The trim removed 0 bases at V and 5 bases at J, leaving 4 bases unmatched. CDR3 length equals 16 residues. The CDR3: CASSLVLAGGVDTQYF. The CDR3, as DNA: TGTGCCAGCAGCTTGGTACTAGCGGGAGGAGTAGATACGCAGTATTTT.

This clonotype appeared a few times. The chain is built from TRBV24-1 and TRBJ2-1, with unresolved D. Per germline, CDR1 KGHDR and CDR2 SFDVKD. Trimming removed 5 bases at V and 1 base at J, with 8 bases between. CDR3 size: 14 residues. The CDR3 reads CATSGDASYNEQFF. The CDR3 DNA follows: TGTGCCACCAGTGGCGATGCATCCTACAATGAGCAGTTCTTC.

This CDR3 is CASSLGTKETQYF. The CDR3 DNA is TGTGCCAGCAGCTTAGGGACTAAGGAGACCCAGTACTTC. This chain uses TRBV7-6 with TRBJ2-5, with D possibly TRBD2 on 6 matching bases. Germline V gene sequence: CDR1 SGHVS, CDR2 FNYEAQ. Trimming cost V 1 base and J 5 bases, with 8 bases left between them. CDR3 size: 13 residues.

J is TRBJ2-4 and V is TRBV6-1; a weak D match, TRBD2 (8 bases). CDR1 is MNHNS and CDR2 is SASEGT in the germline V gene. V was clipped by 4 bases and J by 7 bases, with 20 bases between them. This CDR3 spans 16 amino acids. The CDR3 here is CASSGQGSAGVNIQYF. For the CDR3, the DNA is TGTGCCAGCAGTGGACAGGGATCAGCGGGAGTTAACATTCAGTACTTC.

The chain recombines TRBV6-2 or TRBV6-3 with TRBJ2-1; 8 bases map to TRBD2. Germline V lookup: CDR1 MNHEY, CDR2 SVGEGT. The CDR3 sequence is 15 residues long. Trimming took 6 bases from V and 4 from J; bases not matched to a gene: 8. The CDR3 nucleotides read TGTGCCAGCAGAAAAAGCGGGAGCCCATACAATGAGCAGTTCTTC. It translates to CASRKSGSPYNEQFF.

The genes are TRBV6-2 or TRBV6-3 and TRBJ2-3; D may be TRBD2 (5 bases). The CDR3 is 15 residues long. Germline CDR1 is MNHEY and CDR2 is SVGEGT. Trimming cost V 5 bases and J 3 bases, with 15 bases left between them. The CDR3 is CASSDGLYLTDTQYF. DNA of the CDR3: TGTGCCAGCAGTGACGGACTTTATTTGACAGATACGCAGTATTTT.

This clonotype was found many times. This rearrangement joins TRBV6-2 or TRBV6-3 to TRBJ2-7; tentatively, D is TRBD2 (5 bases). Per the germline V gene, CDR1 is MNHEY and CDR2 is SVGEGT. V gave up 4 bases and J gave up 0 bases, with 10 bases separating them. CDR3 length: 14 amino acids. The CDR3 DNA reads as TGTGCCAGCAGTTTACGGGGAACCTCCTACGAGCAGTACTTC. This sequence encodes CASSLRGTSYEQYF.

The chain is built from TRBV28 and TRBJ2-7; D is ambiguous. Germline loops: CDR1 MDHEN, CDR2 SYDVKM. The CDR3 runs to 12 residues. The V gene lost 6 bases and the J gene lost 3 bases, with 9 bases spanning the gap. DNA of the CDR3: TGTGCCAGCAGCCCTGTCGGCTACGAGCAGTACTTC. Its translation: CASSPVGYEQYF.

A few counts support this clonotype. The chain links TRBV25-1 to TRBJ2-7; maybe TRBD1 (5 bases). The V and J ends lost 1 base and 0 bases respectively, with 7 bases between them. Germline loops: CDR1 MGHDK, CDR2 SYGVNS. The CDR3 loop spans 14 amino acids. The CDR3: CASSESTGSYEQYF. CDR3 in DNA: TGTGCCAGCAGTGAATCAACAGGCTCCTACGAGCAGTACTTC.

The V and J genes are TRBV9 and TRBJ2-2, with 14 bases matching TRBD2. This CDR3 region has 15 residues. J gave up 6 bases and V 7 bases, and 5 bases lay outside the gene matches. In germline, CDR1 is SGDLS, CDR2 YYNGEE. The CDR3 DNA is TGTGCCAGCGAAGGGACTAGCGGGAGTCCCGGGGAGCTGTTTTTT. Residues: CASEGTSGSPGELFF. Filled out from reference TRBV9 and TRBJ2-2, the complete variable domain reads DSGVTQTPKHLITATGQRVTLRCSPRSGDLSVYWYQQSLDQGLQFLIQYYNGEERAKGNILERFSAQQFPDLHSELNLSSLELGDSALYFCASEGTSGSPGELFFGEGSRLTVL.

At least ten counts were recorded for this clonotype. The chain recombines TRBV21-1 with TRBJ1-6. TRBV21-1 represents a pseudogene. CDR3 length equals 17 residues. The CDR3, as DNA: TGTGCCAGCAGCAAAGGGGCAAAGAGCTCCTATAATTCACCCCTCCACTTT. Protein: CASSKGAKSSYNSPLHF.

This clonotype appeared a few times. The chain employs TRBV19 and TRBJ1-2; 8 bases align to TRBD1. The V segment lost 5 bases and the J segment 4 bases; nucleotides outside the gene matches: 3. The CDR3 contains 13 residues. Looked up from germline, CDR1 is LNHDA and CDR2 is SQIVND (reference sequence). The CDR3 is CASSDRGGYGYTF. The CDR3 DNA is TGTGCCAGTAGTGACAGGGGTGGCTATGGCTACACCTTC.

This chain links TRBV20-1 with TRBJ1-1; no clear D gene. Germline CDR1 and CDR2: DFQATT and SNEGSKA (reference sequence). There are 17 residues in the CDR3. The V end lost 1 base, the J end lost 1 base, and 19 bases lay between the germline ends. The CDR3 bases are TGCAGTGCTAGAGTTAACCGTCGGTGGGTCGGGAACACTGAAGCTTTCTTT. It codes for CSARVNRRWVGNTEAFF.

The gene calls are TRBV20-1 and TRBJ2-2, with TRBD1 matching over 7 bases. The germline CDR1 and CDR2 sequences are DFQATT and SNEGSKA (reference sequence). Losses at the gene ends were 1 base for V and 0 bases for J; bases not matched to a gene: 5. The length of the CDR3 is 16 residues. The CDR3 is CSARAQGDTNTGELFF. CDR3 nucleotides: TGCAGTGCTAGAGCCCAGGGGGACACGAACACCGGGGAGCTGTTTTTT.

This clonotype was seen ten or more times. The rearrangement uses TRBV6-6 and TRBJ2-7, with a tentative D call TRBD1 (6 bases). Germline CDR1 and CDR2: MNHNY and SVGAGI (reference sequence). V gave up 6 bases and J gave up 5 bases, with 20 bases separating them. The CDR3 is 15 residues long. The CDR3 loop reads CASRPTLDSLNEQYF. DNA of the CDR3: TGTGCCAGCAGACCAACCCTGGACAGTCTTAACGAGCAGTACTTC.

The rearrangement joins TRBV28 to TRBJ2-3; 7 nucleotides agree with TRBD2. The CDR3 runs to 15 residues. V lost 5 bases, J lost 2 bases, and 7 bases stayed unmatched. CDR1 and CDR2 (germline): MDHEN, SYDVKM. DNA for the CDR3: TGTGCCAGCAGTGATAGCGGGCTACACACAGATACGCAGTATTTT. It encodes CASSDSGLHTDTQYF.